This entry features one T cell receptor beta chain sequence. Measured with immunoSEQ multiplex PCR; TCRdb has only the in-frame clones, and not every one. The sample holds more than 20,000 clones, about 80% seen once. This CDR3 region has 14 residues. Germline CDR1 SEHNR, CDR2 FQNEAQ (reference sequence). Trimming stripped 5 bases from V and 5 bases from J, with 15 bases between. The source of the sample is a study of OX40 agonist ivuxolimab in advanced cancers. About the research overall: There were three patients with partial responses, one having hepatocellular carcinoma and two cutaneous melanoma.

The sample was CD4+ or CD8+ T cells sorted from blood, taken in a trial of the OX40 agonist ivuxolimab. The chain employs TRBV7-9 and TRBJ1-1; TRBD1 is a possible D gene (6 bases). The source of this sequence is an adult with an advanced solid tumor such as melanoma, head and neck, liver or kidney cancer. The CDR3 DNA follows: TGTGCCAGCAGCACCCTCCCAGGGGAGACTGAAGCTTTCTTT. Translation: CASSTLPGETEAFF.